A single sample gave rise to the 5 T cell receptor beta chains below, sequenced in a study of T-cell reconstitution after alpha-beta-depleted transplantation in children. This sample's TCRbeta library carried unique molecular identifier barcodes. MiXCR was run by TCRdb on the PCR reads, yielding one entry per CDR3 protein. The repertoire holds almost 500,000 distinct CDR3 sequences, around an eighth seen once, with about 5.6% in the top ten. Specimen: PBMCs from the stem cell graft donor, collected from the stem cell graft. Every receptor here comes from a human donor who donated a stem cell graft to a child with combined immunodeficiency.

The DNA for the CDR3 is TGTGCCAGCAGCACCCGATTAGGGGCAGATACGCAGTATTTT. It translates to CASSTRLGADTQYF. The chain recombines TRBV7-2 with TRBJ2-3; tentative D call: TRBD1 (5 bases). The CDR3 extends over 14 amino acids. The V end lost 5 bases, the J end lost 4 bases, and 13 bases lay between the germline ends. Germline V gene lookup returns CDR1 SGHTA and CDR2 FQGNSA.

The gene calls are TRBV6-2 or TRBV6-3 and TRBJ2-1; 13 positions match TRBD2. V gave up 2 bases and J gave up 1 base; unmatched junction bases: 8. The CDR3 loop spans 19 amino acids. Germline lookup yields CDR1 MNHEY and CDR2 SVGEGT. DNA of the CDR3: TGTGCCAGCAGTTACGCCCGGACTAGCGGGAGTCCGTCCTACAATGAGCAGTTCTTC. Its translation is CASSYARTSGSPSYNEQFF.

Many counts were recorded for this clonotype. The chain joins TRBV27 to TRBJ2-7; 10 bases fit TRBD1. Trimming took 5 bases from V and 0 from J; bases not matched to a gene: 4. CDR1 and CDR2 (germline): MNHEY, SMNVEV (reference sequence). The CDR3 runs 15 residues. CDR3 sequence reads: CASSGGQGISYEQYF. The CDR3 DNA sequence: TGTGCCAGCAGTGGGGGACAGGGGATCTCCTACGAGCAGTACTTC.

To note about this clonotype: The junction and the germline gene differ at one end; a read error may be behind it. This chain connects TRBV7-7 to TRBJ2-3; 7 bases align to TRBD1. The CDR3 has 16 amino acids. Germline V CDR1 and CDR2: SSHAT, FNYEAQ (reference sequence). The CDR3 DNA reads TGTGCTAGCAGCTTGGGGGACAGTCTTGGCACAGATACGCAGTATTTT. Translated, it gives CASSLGDSLGTDTQYF.

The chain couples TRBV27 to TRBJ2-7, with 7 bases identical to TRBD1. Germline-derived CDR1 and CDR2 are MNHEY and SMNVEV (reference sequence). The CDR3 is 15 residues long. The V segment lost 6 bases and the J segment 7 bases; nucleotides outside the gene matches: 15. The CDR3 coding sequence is TGTGCCAGCAGCCCCCGGACAGGACCTGTTCGTGAGCAGTACTTC. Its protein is CASSPRTGPVREQYF.